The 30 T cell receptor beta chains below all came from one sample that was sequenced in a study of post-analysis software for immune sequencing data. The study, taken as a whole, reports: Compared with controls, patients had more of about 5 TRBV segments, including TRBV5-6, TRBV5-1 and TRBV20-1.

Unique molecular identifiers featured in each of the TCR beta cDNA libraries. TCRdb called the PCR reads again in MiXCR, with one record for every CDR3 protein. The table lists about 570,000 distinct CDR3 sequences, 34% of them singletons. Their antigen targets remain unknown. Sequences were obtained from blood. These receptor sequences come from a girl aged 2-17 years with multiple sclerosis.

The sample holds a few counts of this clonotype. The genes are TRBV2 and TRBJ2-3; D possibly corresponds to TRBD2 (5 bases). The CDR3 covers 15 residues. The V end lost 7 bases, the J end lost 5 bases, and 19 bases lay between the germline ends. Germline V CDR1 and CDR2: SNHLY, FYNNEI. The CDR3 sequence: CASTGGASVLDTQYF. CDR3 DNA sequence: TGTGCCAGCACCGGAGGAGCCTCAGTATTAGATACGCAGTATTTT.

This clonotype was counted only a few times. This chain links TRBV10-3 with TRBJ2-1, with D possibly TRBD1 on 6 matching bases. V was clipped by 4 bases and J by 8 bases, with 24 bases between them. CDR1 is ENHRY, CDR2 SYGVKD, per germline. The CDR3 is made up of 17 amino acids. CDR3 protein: CAISAFDRLPAGDEQFF. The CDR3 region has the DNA TGTGCCATCAGTGCATTCGACAGGCTGCCGGCGGGCGATGAGCAGTTCTTC.

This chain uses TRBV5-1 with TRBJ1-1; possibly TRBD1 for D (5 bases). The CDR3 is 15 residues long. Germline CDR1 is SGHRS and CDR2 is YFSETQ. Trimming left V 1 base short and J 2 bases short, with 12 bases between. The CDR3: CASSLSGAENTEAFF. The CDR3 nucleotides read TGCGCCAGCAGCTTGAGCGGGGCAGAAAACACTGAAGCTTTCTTT.

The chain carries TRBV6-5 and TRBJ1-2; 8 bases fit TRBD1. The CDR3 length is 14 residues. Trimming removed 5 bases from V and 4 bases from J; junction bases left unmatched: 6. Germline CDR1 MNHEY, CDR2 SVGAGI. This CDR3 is CASSMTGAGYGYTF. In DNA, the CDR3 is TGTGCCAGCAGTATGACAGGGGCAGGCTATGGCTACACCTTC.

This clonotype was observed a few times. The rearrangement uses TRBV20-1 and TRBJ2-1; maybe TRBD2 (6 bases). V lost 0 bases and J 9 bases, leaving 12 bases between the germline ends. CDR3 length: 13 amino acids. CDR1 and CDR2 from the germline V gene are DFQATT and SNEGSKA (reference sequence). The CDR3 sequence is CSARDPTGGEQFF. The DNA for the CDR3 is TGCAGTGCTAGAGACCCAACCGGGGGTGAGCAGTTCTTC.

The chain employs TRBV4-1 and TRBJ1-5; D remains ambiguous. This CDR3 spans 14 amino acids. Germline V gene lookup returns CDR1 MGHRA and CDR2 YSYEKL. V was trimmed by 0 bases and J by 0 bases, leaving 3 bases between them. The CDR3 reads CASSQEPSNQPQHF. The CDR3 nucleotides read TGCGCCAGCAGCCAAGAGCCTAGCAATCAGCCCCAGCATTTT.

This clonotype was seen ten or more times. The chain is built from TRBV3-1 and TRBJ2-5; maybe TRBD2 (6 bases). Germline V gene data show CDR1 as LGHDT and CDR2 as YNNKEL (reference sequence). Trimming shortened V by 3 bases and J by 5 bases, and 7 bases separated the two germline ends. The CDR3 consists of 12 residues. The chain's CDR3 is CASSQEGETQYF. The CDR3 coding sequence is TGTGCCAGCAGCCAGGAGGGGGAGACCCAGTACTTC.

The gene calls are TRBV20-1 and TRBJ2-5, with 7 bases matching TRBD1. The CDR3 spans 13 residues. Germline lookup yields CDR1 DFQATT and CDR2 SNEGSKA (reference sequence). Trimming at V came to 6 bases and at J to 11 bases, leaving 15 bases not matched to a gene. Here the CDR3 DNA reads TGCAGTGCCCTGGACAGGTATCGTCTGAAACAGTACTTC. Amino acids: CSALDRYRLKQYF.

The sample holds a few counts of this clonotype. CDR3 DNA: TGTGCCAGCAGAAGCCCGGGACTCAGGGCGGGGGAGACCCAGTACTTC. This sequence encodes CASRSPGLRAGETQYF. This chain uses TRBV28 with TRBJ2-5; D perhaps matches TRBD2 (6 bases). Germline V gene sequence: CDR1 MDHEN, CDR2 SYDVKM. V was cut by 6 bases and J by 5 bases, with 22 bases left in between. The length of the CDR3 is 16 residues.

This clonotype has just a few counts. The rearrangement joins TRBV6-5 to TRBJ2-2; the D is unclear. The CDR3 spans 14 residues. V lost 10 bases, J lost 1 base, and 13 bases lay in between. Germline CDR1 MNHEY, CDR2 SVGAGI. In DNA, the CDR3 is TGTGCCACCGCCAAGATAGGGAACACCGGGGAGCTGTTTTTT. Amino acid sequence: CATAKIGNTGELFF.

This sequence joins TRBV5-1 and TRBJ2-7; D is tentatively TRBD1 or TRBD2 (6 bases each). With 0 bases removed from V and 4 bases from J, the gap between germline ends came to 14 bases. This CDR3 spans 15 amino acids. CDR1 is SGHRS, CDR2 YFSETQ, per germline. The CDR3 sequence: CASSLGGGGGYEQYF. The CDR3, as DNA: TGCGCCAGCAGCTTGGGTGGCGGAGGGGGATACGAGCAGTACTTC.

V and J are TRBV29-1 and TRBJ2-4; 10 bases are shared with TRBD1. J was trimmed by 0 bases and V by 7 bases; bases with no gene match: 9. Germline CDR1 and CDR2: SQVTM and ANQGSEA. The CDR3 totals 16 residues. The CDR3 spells CSDMGQGSIAKNIQYF. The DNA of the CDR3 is TGCAGCGACATGGGACAGGGGAGTATAGCCAAAAACATTCAGTACTTC.

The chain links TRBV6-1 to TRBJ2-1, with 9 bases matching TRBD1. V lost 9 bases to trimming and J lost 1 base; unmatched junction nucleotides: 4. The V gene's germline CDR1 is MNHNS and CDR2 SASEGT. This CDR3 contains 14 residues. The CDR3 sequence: CASGTGFSYNEQFF. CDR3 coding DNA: TGTGCCAGTGGGACAGGGTTTTCCTACAATGAGCAGTTCTTC.

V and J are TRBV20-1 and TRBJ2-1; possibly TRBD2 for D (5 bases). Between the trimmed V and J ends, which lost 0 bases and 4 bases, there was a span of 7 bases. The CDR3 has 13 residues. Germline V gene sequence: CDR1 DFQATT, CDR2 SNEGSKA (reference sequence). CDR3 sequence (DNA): TGCAGTGCTAGAGAGAGGGTTTACAATGAGCAGTTCTTC. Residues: CSARERVYNEQFF.

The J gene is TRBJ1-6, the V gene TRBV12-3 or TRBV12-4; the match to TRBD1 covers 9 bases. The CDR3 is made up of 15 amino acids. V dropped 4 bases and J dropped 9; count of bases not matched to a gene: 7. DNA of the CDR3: TGTGCCAGCAGTTGGGGACAGGGTCGATTTTCACCCCTCCACTTT. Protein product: CASSWGQGRFSPLHF.

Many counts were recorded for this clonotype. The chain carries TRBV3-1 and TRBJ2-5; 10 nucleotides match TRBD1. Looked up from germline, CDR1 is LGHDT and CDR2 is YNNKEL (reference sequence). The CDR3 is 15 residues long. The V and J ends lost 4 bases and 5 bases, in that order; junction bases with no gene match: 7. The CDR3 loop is CASSPGTGDAETQYF. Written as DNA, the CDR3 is TGTGCCAGCAGCCCGGGGACAGGGGACGCGGAGACCCAGTACTTC.

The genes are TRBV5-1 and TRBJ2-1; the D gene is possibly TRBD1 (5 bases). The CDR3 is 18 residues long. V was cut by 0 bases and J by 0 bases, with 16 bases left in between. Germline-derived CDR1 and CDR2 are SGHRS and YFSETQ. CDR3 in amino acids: CASSLVLQGPSSYNEQFF. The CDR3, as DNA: TGCGCCAGCAGCTTGGTCTTGCAGGGCCCTTCCTCCTACAATGAGCAGTTCTTC.

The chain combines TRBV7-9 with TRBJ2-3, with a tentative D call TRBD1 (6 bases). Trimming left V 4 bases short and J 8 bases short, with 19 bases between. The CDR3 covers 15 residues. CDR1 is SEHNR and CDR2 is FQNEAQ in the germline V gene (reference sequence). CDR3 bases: TGTGCCAGCAGCTACCTAATAGGGACACGCGTTACGCAGTATTTT. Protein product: CASSYLIGTRVTQYF.

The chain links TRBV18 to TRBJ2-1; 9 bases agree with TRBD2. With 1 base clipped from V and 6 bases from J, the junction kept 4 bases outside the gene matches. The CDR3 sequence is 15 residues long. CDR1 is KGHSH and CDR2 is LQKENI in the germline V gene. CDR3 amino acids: CASSPRAGGPNEQFF. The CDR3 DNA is TGTGCCAGCTCACCACGGGCGGGGGGGCCCAATGAGCAGTTCTTC. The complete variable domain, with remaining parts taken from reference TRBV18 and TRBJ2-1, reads NAGVMQNPRHLVRRRGQEARLRCSPMKGHSHVYWYRQLPEEGLKFMVYLQKENIIDESGMPKERFSAEFPKEGPSILRIQQVVRGDSAAYFCASSPRAGGPNEQFFGPGTRLTVL.

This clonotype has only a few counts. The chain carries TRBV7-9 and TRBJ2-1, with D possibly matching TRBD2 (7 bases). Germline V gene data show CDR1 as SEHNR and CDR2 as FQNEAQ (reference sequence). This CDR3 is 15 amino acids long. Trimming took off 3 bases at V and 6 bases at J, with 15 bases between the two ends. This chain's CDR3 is CASSFDGGQGNEQFF. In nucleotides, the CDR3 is TGTGCCAGCAGCTTTGACGGGGGGCAGGGCAATGAGCAGTTCTTC.

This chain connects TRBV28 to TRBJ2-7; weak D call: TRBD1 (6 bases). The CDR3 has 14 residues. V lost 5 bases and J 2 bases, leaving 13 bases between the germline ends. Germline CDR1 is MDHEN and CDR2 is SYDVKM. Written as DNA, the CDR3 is TGTGCCAGCAGTCCGTGGACAGCCGCCTACGAGCAGTACTTC. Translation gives CASSPWTAAYEQYF.

The CDR3 region is CASSTPSGGAPPDTQYF. The CDR3 coding sequence is TGCGCCAGCAGCACACCTAGCGGGGGGGCTCCTCCCGATACGCAGTATTTT. The chain employs TRBV5-1 and TRBJ2-3; 12 nucleotides line up with TRBD2. Germline CDR1 reads SGHRS; CDR2 reads YFSETQ. CDR3 length: 17 residues. Losses at the gene ends were 4 bases for V and 6 bases for J; bases not matched to a gene: 12.

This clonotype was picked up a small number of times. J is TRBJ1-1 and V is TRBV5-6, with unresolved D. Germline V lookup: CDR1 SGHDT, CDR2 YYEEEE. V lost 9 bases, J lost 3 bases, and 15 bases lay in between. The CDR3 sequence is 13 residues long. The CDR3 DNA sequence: TGTGCCACCCGAGGGATTTCTGACACTGAAGCTTTCTTT. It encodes CATRGISDTEAFF.

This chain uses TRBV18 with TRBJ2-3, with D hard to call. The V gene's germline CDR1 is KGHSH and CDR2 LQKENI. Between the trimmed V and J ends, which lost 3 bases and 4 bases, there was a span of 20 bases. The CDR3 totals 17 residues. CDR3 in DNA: TGTGCCAGCTCACCGCAGGCCGGGTCCCTCGTCGCAGATACGCAGTATTTT. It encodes CASSPQAGSLVADTQYF.

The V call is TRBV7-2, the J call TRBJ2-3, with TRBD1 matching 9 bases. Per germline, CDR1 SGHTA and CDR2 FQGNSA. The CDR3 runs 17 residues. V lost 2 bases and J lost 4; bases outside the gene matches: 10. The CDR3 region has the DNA TGTGCCAGCAGCTTAAGGGGGACAGGGAGTATTGCAGATACGCAGTATTTT. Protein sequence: CASSLRGTGSIADTQYF.

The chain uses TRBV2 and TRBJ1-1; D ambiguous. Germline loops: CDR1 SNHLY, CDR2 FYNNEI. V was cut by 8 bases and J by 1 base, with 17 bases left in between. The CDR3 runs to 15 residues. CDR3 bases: TGTGCCAGCTATTTACCCCTGGGATGGAACACTGAAGCTTTCTTT. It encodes CASYLPLGWNTEAFF.

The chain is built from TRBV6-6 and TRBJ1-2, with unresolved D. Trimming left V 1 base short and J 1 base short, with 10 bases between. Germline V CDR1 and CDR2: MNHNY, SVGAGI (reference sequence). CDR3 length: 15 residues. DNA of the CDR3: TGTGCCAGCAGTTACTTCCAGACTAATAACTATGGCTACACCTTC. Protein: CASSYFQTNNYGYTF.

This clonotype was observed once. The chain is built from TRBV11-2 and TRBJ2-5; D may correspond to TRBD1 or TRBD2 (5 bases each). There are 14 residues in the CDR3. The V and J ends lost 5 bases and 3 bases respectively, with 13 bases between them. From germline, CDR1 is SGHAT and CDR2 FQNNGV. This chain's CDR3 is CASSPGPDKETQYF. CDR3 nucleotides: TGTGCCAGCAGCCCGGGGCCCGACAAAGAGACCCAGTACTTC.

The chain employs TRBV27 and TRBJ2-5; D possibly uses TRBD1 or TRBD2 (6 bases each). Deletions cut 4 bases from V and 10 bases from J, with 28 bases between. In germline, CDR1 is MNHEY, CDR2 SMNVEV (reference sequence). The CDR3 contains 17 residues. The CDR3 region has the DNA TGTGCCAGCAGTTCATACTCGGGGCCAGGGGACTGGGCGGACCAGTACTTC. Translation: CASSSYSGPGDWADQYF.

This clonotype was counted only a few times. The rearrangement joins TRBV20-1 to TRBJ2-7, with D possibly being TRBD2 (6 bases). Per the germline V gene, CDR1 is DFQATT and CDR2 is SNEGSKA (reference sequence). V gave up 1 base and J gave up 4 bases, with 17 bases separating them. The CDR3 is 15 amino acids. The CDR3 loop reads CSARVFLAKGYEQYF. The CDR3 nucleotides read TGCAGTGCTAGAGTGTTTCTAGCGAAAGGATACGAGCAGTACTTC.